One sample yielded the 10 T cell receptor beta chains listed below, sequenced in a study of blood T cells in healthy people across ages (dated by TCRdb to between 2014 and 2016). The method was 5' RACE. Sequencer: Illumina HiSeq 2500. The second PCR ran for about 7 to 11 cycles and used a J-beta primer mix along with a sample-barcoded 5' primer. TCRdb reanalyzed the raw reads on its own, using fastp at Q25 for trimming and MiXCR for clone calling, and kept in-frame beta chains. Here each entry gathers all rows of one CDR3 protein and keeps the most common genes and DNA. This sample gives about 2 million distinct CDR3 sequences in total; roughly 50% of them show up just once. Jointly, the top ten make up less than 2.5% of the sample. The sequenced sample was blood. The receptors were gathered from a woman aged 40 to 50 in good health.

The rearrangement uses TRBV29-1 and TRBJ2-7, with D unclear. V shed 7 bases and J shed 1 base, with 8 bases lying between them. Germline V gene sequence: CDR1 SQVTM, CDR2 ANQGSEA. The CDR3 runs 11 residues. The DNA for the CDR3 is TGCAGCGCTACTACATCCTACGAGCAGTACTTC. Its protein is CSATTSYEQYF.

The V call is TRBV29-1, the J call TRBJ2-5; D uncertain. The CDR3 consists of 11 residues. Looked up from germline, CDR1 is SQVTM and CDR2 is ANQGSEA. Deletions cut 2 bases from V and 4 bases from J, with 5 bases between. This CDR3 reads CSVESPETQYF. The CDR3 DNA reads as TGCAGCGTTGAATCCCCAGAGACCCAGTACTTC.

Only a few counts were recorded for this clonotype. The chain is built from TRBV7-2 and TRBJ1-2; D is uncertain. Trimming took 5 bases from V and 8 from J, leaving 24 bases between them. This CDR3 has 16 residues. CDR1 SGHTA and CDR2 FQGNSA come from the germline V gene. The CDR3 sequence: CASSREILAGQSGYTF. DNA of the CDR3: TGTGCCAGCAGCCGAGAAATCCTCGCCGGGCAGTCGGGCTACACCTTC.

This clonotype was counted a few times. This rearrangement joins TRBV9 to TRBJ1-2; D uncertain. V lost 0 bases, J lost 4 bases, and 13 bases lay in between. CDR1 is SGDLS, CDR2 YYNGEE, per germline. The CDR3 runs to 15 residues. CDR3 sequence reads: CASSVANRGGYGYTF. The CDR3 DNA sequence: TGTGCCAGCAGCGTAGCTAATCGGGGAGGCTATGGCTACACCTTC.

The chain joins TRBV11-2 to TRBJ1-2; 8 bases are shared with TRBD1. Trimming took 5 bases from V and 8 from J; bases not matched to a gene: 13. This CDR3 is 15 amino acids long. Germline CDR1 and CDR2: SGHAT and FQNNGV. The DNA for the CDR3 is TGTGCCAGCAGCCGATCGGACAGGGAGTCTGAAGGCTACACCTTC. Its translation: CASSRSDRESEGYTF.

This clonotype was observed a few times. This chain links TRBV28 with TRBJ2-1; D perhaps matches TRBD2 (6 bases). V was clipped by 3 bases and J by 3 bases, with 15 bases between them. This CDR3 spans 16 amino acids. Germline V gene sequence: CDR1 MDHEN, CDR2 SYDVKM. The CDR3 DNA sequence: TGTGCCAGCAGTTTTGTGGCGGGGCTTATCTACAATGAGCAGTTCTTC. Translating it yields CASSFVAGLIYNEQFF.

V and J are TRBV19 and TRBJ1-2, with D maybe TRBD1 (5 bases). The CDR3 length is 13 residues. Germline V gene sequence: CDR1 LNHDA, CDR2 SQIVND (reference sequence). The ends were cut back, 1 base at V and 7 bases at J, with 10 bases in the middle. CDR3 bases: TGTGCCAGTAGTATAGCGCCAGGGACTGGCTACACCTTC. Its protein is CASSIAPGTGYTF.

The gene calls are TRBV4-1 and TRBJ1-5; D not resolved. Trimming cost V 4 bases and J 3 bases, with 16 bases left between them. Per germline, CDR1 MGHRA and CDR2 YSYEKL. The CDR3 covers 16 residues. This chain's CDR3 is CASSPSEGSINQPQHF. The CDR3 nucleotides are TGCGCCAGCAGCCCATCGGAGGGATCCATCAATCAGCCCCAGCATTTT.

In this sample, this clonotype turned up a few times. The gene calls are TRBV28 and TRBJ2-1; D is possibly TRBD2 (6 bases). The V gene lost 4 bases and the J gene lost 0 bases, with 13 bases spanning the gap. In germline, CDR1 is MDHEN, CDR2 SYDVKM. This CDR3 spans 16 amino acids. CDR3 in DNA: TGTGCCAGCAGTTCTTTCTTCGGGAGCTCCTACAATGAGCAGTTCTTC. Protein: CASSSFFGSSYNEQFF. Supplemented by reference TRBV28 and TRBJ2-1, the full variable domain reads DVKVTQSSRYLVKRTGEKVFLECVQDMDHENMFWYRQDPGLGLRLIYFSYDVKMKEKGDIPEGYSVSREKKERFSLILESASTNQTSMYLCASSSFFGSSYNEQFFGPGTRLTVL.

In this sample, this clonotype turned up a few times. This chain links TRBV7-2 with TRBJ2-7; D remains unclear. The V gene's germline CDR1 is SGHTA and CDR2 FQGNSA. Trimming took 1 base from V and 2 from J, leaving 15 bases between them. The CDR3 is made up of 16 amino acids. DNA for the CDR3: TGTGCCAGCAGCTTAGATATGTCAGGTACCACCTACGAGCAGTACTTC. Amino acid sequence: CASSLDMSGTTYEQYF.